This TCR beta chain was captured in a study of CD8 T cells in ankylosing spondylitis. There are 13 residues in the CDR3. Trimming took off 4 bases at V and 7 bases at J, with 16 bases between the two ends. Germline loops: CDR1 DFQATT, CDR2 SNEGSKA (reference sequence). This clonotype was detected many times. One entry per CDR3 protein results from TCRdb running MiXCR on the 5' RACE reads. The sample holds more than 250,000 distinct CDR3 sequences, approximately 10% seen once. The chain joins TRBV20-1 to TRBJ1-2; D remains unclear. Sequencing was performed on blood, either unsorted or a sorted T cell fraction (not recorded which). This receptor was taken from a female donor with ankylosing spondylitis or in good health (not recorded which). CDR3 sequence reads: CSANPLGTLGYTF. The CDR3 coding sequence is TGCAGTGCTAACCCACTGGGCACTCTTGGCTACACCTTC.